Listed here are 9 T cell receptor beta chains from one sample, sequenced in a study of TIL therapy for anti-PD-1-resistant metastatic lung cancer (dated by TCRdb to the early 2020s). The immunoSEQ v3 hsTCRB kit was used to amplify TCR beta CDR3 regions from genomic DNA through bias-controlled multiplex PCR. The table comes from immuneACCESS by way of TCRdb, which keeps in-frame sequences with V and J called. Part of the clones is missing from these tables; in studies checked, under half for an unresolved V gene and the rest for unknown reasons. Within this sample are about 36,000 clones, with 73% of them counted one time only. The ten largest clones capture 5.7% of the sample. What this sample's time point label stands for: pre-treatment sample, taken before nivolumab and TIL therapy. This specimen was blood, taken at baseline. These receptors were collected from a person aged 25-85 years with non-small cell lung cancer.

This clone was recorded once. The chain links TRBV19 to TRBJ1-3; tentatively, D is TRBD1 (6 bases). V was shortened by 3 bases and J by 2 bases, with 14 bases between the two germline ends. Germline V gene data show CDR1 as LNHDA and CDR2 as SQIVND (reference sequence). CDR3 length: 16 residues. CDR3 sequence reads: CASSMLGGAAGNTIYF. CDR3 coding DNA: TGTGCCAGTAGTATGTTGGGGGGCGCCGCTGGAAACACCATATATTTT.

The V gene is TRBV6-4, the J gene TRBJ2-7; 10 bases are shared with TRBD1. J lost 0 bases, V lost 6 bases, and 11 bases had no gene match. The CDR3 sequence is 17 residues long. The germline gives CDR1 MRHNA, CDR2 SNTAGT. The CDR3, as DNA: TGTGCCAGCAGGGGGACAGGGGCTAACTACGACTCCTACGAGCAGTACTTC. This gives the protein CASRGTGANYDSYEQYF.

V gene TRBV6-4 combines with J gene TRBJ2-3; D is perhaps TRBD1 or TRBD2 (5 bases each). In germline, CDR1 is MRHNA, CDR2 SNTAGT. The CDR3 contains 14 residues. V lost 10 bases and J lost 0, with 14 bases in between. The CDR3 region has the DNA TGTGCCACCAGCCGGGACGGTAGCACAGATACGCAGTATTTT. This codes for CATSRDGSTDTQYF.

This chain joins TRBV4-3 and TRBJ2-5, with D perhaps TRBD1 or TRBD2 (6 bases each). V was trimmed by 0 bases and J by 5 bases, leaving 13 bases between them. The CDR3 covers 15 residues. Germline CDR1 LGHNA, CDR2 YSLEER. This chain's CDR3 is CASSQERGATETQYF. The CDR3 DNA follows: TGCGCCAGCAGCCAAGAAAGGGGGGCAACGGAGACCCAGTACTTC.

This chain links TRBV6-5 with TRBJ1-1; a weak D match, TRBD1 (5 bases). The V end was cut by 5 bases, the J end by 5 bases, with 12 bases between. Germline V CDR1 and CDR2: MNHEY, SVGAGI. This CDR3 contains 13 residues. The CDR3 spells CASSRTGGTEAFF. The CDR3 bases are TGTGCCAGCAGTAGGACTGGGGGGACTGAAGCTTTCTTT.

The chain combines TRBV19 with TRBJ1-6; D is ambiguous. V was shortened by 5 bases and J by 10 bases, with 21 bases between the two germline ends. The V gene's germline CDR1 is LNHDA and CDR2 SQIVND (reference sequence). The CDR3 covers 16 residues. CDR3 nucleotides: TGTGCCAGTAGTGCAAGGACTGGGGTCAGCGACTCACCCCTCCACTTT. As protein: CASSARTGVSDSPLHF.

V is TRBV5-6 and J is TRBJ2-5, with a weak D call TRBD2 (7 bases). This CDR3 spans 15 amino acids. In germline, CDR1 is SGHDT, CDR2 YYEEEE. Trimming pared 0 bases from V and 5 bases from J, leaving 14 bases between. CDR3 residues: CASSLVAGARETQYF. DNA for the CDR3: TGTGCCAGCAGCTTGGTCGCGGGGGCTAGGGAGACCCAGTACTTC. The complete variable domain, with remaining parts taken from reference TRBV5-6 and TRBJ2-5, reads DAGVTQSPTHLIKTRGQQVTLRCSPKSGHDTVSWYQQALGQGPQFIFQYYEEEERQRGNFPDRFSGHQFPNYSSELNVNALLLGDSALYLCASSLVAGARETQYFGPGTRLLVL.

A remark on this clone: Germline and junction disagree at one end, which may indicate a read error. The gene calls are TRBV30 and TRBJ1-2, with a tentative D call TRBD1 (6 bases). Germline values: CDR1 GTSNPN, CDR2 SVGIG (reference sequence). The CDR3 extends over 16 amino acids. The CDR3 sequence: CAWSVLPQGRGYGHTF. In DNA, the CDR3 is TGTGCCTGGAGTGTATTGCCCCAGGGGCGAGGATATGGCCACACCTTC.

The chain uses TRBV13 and TRBJ1-1, with D possibly matching TRBD1 (5 bases). The V gene lost 0 bases and the J gene lost 1 base, with 6 bases spanning the gap. Looked up from germline, CDR1 is PRHDT and CDR2 is FYEKMQ (reference sequence). CDR3 length: 14 amino acids. The CDR3 region is CASSLGTENTEAFF. Written as DNA, the CDR3 is TGTGCCAGCAGCTTAGGGACAGAGAACACTGAAGCTTTCTTT. The entire variable domain, with the rest obtained from reference TRBV13 and TRBJ1-1, is as follows: AAGVIQSPRHLIKEKRETATLKCYPIPRHDTVYWYQQGPGQDPQFLISFYEKMQSDKGSIPDRFSAQQFSDYHSELNMSSLELGDSALYFCASSLGTENTEAFFGQGTRLTVV.